The 26 T cell receptor beta chains below were found in one sample sequenced in a study of control samples from healthy donors and cancer patients. Data came from immunoSEQ multiplex PCR; TCRdb stores just in-frame clones and leaves some out. Altogether around 170,000 clones are present, around 91% being singletons, with the ten largest covering over 1.1%. The specimen was blood. These receptor sequences come from a woman aged 45-60 years in good health.

The chain carries TRBV7-2 and TRBJ1-2; TRBD1 might be the D (6 bases). Trimming removed 2 bases from V and 8 bases from J, with 12 bases in between. This CDR3 is 13 amino acids long. The germline gives CDR1 SGHTA, CDR2 FQGNSA. The CDR3 coding sequence is TGTGCCAGCAGCTTACACAGGGAAGGCGGCTACACCTTC. Its protein product is CASSLHREGGYTF.

The gene calls are TRBV6-2 or TRBV6-3 and TRBJ2-7; unclear D gene. Germline CDR1 is MNHEY and CDR2 is SVGEGT. V was trimmed by 4 bases and J by 0 bases, leaving 4 bases between them. The CDR3 has 12 residues. Here the CDR3 DNA reads TGTGCCAGCAGTTCTAGCTCCTACGAGCAGTACTTC. Translated: CASSSSSYEQYF.

The rearrangement uses TRBV18 and TRBJ1-1, with TRBD1 matching over 7 bases. This CDR3 is 16 amino acids long. Per the germline V gene, CDR1 is KGHSH and CDR2 is LQKENI. With 6 bases clipped from V and 5 bases from J, the junction kept 15 bases outside the gene matches. The CDR3 sequence: CASSPPFIQGRTEAFF. CDR3 nucleotides: TGTGCCAGCTCCCCGCCTTTCATACAGGGGAGGACTGAAGCTTTCTTT.

This sequence joins TRBV7-2 and TRBJ2-7; maybe TRBD1 (6 bases). The CDR3 spans 14 residues. The germline CDR1 and CDR2 sequences are SGHTA and FQGNSA. V was pared by 1 base and J by 6 bases, with 13 bases between. This chain's CDR3 is CASSLDQGLGEQYF. CDR3 DNA sequence: TGTGCCAGCAGCTTAGATCAGGGGTTGGGCGAGCAGTACTTC.

The chain carries TRBV7-9 and TRBJ2-3, with TRBD2 identical over 11 bases. The CDR3 is made up of 16 amino acids. Germline trimming cut 5 bases from V and 3 bases from J; bases unmatched to any gene: 7. The germline CDR1 and CDR2 sequences are SEHNR and FQNEAQ (reference sequence). The CDR3 reads CASSAPGTSGTDTQYF. CDR3 in DNA: TGTGCCAGCAGCGCCCCCGGGACTAGCGGAACAGATACGCAGTATTTT.

The V call is TRBV18, the J call TRBJ2-7; 7 bases fit TRBD1. CDR1 and CDR2 (germline): KGHSH, LQKENI. After removal of 5 bases from V and 3 bases from J, the junction contained 7 bases not matched to a gene. The CDR3 loop spans 14 amino acids. CDR3 protein: CASSDGQAFYEQYF. CDR3 coding DNA: TGTGCCAGCTCAGACGGACAGGCCTTCTACGAGCAGTACTTC.

The chain couples TRBV27 to TRBJ1-5; perhaps TRBD1 as D (5 bases). CDR1 and CDR2 from the germline V gene are MNHEY and SMNVEV (reference sequence). The CDR3 spans 14 residues. The V end lost 6 bases, the J end lost 7 bases, and 16 bases lay between the germline ends. CDR3 region: CASRPGREYQPQHF. The CDR3 nucleotides read TGTGCCAGCAGGCCAGGCAGGGAATACCAGCCCCAGCATTTT.

This chain uses TRBV6-5 with TRBJ1-1; 7 bases are shared with TRBD1. Germline CDR1 and CDR2: MNHEY and SVGAGI. J lost 7 bases, V lost 5 bases, and 4 bases had no gene match. The CDR3 has 12 residues. The CDR3 DNA reads as TGTGCCAGCAGTACTAACAGGGGTGAAGCTTTCTTT. Translation gives CASSTNRGEAFF.

V is TRBV6-5 and J is TRBJ1-2, with TRBD1 identical over 9 bases. J was trimmed by 6 bases and V by 7 bases; bases with no gene match: 6. This CDR3 contains 13 residues. Germline CDR1 MNHEY, CDR2 SVGAGI. CDR3 sequence: CASTKGTGHGYTF. CDR3 bases: TGTGCCAGCACCAAGGGGACAGGGCATGGCTACACCTTC.

The chain carries TRBV4-1 and TRBJ2-2, with 11 positions matching TRBD1. This CDR3 is built from 15 residues. Germline CDR1 is MGHRA and CDR2 is YSYEKL. V trimming: 4 bases; J trimming: 6 bases; junction bases outside the gene matches: 4. This chain's CDR3 is CASSLRDRGSGELFF. The CDR3 DNA reads TGCGCCAGCAGCCTCCGGGACAGGGGGTCCGGGGAGCTGTTTTTT.

V gene TRBV4-3 combines with J gene TRBJ1-2; D uncertain. This CDR3 comprises 15 residues. Germline V gives CDR1 LGHNA, CDR2 YSLEER. V was clipped by 2 bases and J by 2 bases, with 12 bases between them. CDR3 in DNA: TGCGCCAGCAGCCAACTCCCGACGGCGAACTATGGCTACACCTTC. This encodes CASSQLPTANYGYTF.

The V call is TRBV2, the J call TRBJ1-4; TRBD1 is a possible D gene (6 bases). V shed 5 bases and J shed 13 bases, with 14 bases lying between them. The CDR3 totals 12 residues. Looked up from germline, CDR1 is SNHLY and CDR2 is FYNNEI. Written as DNA, the CDR3 is TGTGCCAGCAGTAGTAGTGGGGGCCTACTGTTTTTT. It is translated as CASSSSGGLLFF.

This chain links TRBV12-5 with TRBJ1-2; D ambiguous. V was trimmed by 0 bases and J by 1 base, leaving 15 bases between them. This CDR3 is 17 amino acids long. CDR1 and CDR2 from the germline V gene are LGHNT and FRNRAP. The CDR3 nucleotides are TGTGCTAGTGGTTTGGTCTATGCGGACGGTGGTAACTATGGCTACACCTTC. This sequence encodes CASGLVYADGGNYGYTF.

The rearrangement uses TRBV18 and TRBJ1-5; weak D call: TRBD1 (5 bases). Germline V CDR1 and CDR2: KGHSH, LQKENI. Deletions cut 3 bases from V and 6 bases from J, with 15 bases between. The CDR3 length is 15 residues. This chain's CDR3 is CASSPPGGRGQPQHF. CDR3 in DNA: TGTGCCAGCTCACCCCCGGGGGGAAGGGGTCAGCCCCAGCATTTT.

The chain carries TRBV19 and TRBJ1-5; 9 bases fit TRBD1. Germline V gene lookup returns CDR1 LNHDA and CDR2 SQIVND (reference sequence). The CDR3 consists of 17 residues. With V trimmed by 4 bases and J by 6 bases, 13 bases remained unmatched. The CDR3 bases are TGTGCCAGTAGTACCCCCCCGGGACAGGGCGGCGTTCAGCCCCAGCATTTT. Amino acids: CASSTPPGQGGVQPQHF.

The J gene is TRBJ2-7, the V gene TRBV5-1, with 7 nucleotides matching TRBD2. The germline V gene has CDR1 SGHRS and CDR2 YFSETQ. The CDR3 has 17 amino acids. Unmatched junction bases numbered 12, after V lost 0 bases and J lost 3 bases. The CDR3 protein is CASSLVPSGLGHYEQYF. The CDR3 DNA is TGCGCCAGCAGCTTGGTGCCTAGCGGACTTGGACACTACGAGCAGTACTTC.

V usage is TRBV7-8 and J usage is TRBJ2-1, with TRBD1 identical over 8 bases. The CDR3 runs to 14 residues. The V segment lost 0 bases and the J segment 10 bases; nucleotides outside the gene matches: 5. Germline-derived CDR1 and CDR2 are SGHVS and FQNEAQ. The CDR3 here is CASSLAPDREEQFF. Here the CDR3 DNA reads TGTGCCAGCAGCTTAGCGCCGGACAGGGAAGAGCAGTTCTTC.

The rearrangement links TRBV3-1 (or the pseudogene TRBV3-2) to TRBJ2-7; TRBD2 matches at 12 bases. This CDR3 region has 17 residues. Germline values: CDR1 LGHDT, CDR2 YNNKEL (reference sequence). Trimming took 1 base from V and 4 from J; bases not matched to a gene: 8. The CDR3 coding sequence is TGTGCCAGCAGCCAAGCGTGGCTAGCGGGGGGGACATACGAGCAGTACTTC. It specifies CASSQAWLAGGTYEQYF.

The rearrangement uses TRBV6-6 and TRBJ2-7, with 7 bases aligning to TRBD1. Germline loops: CDR1 MNHNY, CDR2 SVGAGI (reference sequence). CDR3 size: 15 residues. V was pared by 5 bases and J by 0 bases, with 7 bases of the junction left unmatched. The DNA of the CDR3 is TGTGCCAGCAGTAAATACACAGGGGCCTCCTACGAGCAGTACTTC. Amino acids: CASSKYTGASYEQYF.

This chain links TRBV10-3 with TRBJ2-5, with D perhaps assigned TRBD1 or TRBD2 (5 bases each). The germline CDR1 and CDR2 sequences are ENHRY and SYGVKD. The CDR3 spans 13 residues. V shed 7 bases and J shed 5 bases, with 14 bases lying between them. DNA of the CDR3: TGTGCCATCAATTCGGGGCTTCGGGAGACCCAGTACTTC. Its protein product is CAINSGLRETQYF.

The chain carries TRBV28 and TRBJ1-2, with 9 bases fitting TRBD1. CDR3 length: 15 amino acids. Germline V gives CDR1 MDHEN, CDR2 SYDVKM. Losses at the gene ends were 6 bases for V and 1 base for J; bases not matched to a gene: 6. This CDR3 reads CASRILTGGNYGYTF. The DNA of the CDR3 is TGTGCCAGCAGAATCCTGACAGGGGGTAACTATGGCTACACCTTC.

The sample holds one count of this clone. The chain joins TRBV5-1 to TRBJ1-2; TRBD1 agrees at 10 bases. Germline assignment: CDR1 SGHRS and CDR2 YFSETQ. The CDR3 runs 17 residues. Trimming at V came to 0 bases and at J to 2 bases, leaving 7 bases not matched to a gene. The CDR3 sequence is CASSLASGTGVNYGYTF. The CDR3 nucleotides read TGCGCCAGCAGCTTGGCCTCGGGGACAGGGGTCAACTATGGCTACACCTTC.

This chain joins TRBV28 and TRBJ1-4; possible D gene TRBD1, 5 bases. The CDR3 contains 14 residues. V was clipped by 6 bases and J by 9 bases, with 17 bases between them. The V gene's germline CDR1 is MDHEN and CDR2 SYDVKM. CDR3 protein: CASSPGRGMKKLFF. DNA for the CDR3: TGTGCCAGCAGCCCGGGACGGGGAATGAAAAAACTGTTTTTT.

The chain recombines TRBV2 with TRBJ1-2; D is uncertain. Trimming removed 1 base from V and 4 bases from J, with 10 bases in between. Per germline, CDR1 SNHLY and CDR2 FYNNEI. CDR3 size: 14 residues. The CDR3 bases are TGTGCCAGCAGTGAAGTTGGAGCAGGCTATGGCTACACCTTC. It encodes CASSEVGAGYGYTF.

The J gene is TRBJ2-3, the V gene TRBV4-3, with D possibly matching TRBD2 (6 bases). Trimming took off 0 bases at V and 0 bases at J, with 19 bases between the two ends. Germline CDR1 reads LGHNA; CDR2 reads YSLEER. The CDR3 extends over 19 amino acids. The chain's CDR3 is CASSQEWGGAIPSTDTQYF. In DNA, the CDR3 is TGCGCCAGCAGCCAAGAATGGGGCGGGGCCATACCTAGCACAGATACGCAGTATTTT.

The chain employs TRBV20-1 and TRBJ2-5; 9 bases agree with TRBD1. CDR1 is DFQATT, CDR2 SNEGSKA, per germline (reference sequence). The length of the CDR3 is 13 residues. J was trimmed by 5 bases and V by 3 bases; bases with no gene match: 4. The CDR3 is CSASAGQGETQYF. CDR3 sequence (DNA): TGCAGTGCTAGTGCAGGACAGGGGGAGACCCAGTACTTC.